This T cell receptor (beta chain) was sequenced during a study of sequential checkpoint blockade in melanoma. Indicated treatment: randomized to nivolumab then ipilimumab (arm A) or the reverse (arm B). No patient had prior DNA-damaging chemotherapy. Sorted cells were live CD3+CD8+, lacking CD19 and CD56, from PBMCs. Sequenced by immunoSEQ multiplex PCR; TCRdb stores in-frame clones only, minus some. The profile covers 9,500 to 11,000 clones, with around 73% appearing a single time and around 11% taken by the ten largest. This specimen was CD8+ T cells sorted from blood (inferred from file names), taken from a patient given nivolumab and ipilimumab in sequence. This TCR was recovered from a human donor with melanoma.

This CDR3 reads CASTHGQAYRGPGGIQYF. For the CDR3, the DNA is TGTGCCAGCACCCACGGGCAAGCGTACAGGGGGCCTGGGGGCATTCAGTACTTC. This sequence joins TRBV13 and TRBJ2-4; 9 nucleotides align to TRBD1. With 7 bases clipped from V and 9 bases from J, the junction kept 22 bases outside the gene matches. Germline CDR1 PRHDT, CDR2 FYEKMQ (reference sequence). The CDR3 consists of 18 residues.